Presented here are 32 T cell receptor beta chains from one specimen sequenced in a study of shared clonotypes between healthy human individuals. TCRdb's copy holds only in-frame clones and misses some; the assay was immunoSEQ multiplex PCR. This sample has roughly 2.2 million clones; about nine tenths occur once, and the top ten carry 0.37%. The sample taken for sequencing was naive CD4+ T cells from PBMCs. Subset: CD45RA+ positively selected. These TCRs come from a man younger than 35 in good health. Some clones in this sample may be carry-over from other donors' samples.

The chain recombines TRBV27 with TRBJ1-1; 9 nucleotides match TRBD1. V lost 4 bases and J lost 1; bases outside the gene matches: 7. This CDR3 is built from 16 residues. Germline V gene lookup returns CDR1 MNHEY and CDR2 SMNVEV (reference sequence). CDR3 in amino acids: CASSSGTGRGNTEAFF. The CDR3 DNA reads TGTGCCAGCAGTTCCGGGACAGGGAGGGGGAACACTGAAGCTTTCTTT.

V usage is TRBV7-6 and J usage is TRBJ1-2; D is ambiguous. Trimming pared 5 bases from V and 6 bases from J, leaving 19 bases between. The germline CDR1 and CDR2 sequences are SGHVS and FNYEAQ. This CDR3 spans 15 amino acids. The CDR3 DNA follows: TGTGCCAGCAGCCCCGGCCCCAGCAGCTCCCATGGCTACACCTTC. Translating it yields CASSPGPSSSHGYTF. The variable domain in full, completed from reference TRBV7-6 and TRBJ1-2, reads GAGVSQSPRYKVTKRGQDVALRCDPISGHVSLYWYRQALGQGPEFLTYFNYEAQQDKSGLPNDRFSAERPEGSISTLTIQRTEQRDSAMYRCASSPGPSSSHGYTFGSGTRLTVV.

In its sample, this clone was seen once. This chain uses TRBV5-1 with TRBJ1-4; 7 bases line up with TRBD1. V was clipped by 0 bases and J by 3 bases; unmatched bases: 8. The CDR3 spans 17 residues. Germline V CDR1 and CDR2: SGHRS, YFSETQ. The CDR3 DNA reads TGCGCCAGCAGCTTGGAGGGGCCGGGACAGCCTAATGAAAAACTGTTTTTT. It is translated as CASSLEGPGQPNEKLFF.

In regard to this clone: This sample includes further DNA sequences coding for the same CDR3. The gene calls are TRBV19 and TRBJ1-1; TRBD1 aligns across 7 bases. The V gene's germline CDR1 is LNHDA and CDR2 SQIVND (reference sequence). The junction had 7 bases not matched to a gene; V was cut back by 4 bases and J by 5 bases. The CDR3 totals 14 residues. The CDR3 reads CASSTRQGGTEAFF. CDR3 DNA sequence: TGTGCCAGTAGTACCCGACAGGGCGGTACTGAAGCTTTCTTT. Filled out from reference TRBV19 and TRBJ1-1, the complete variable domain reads DGGITQSPKYLFRKEGQNVTLSCEQNLNHDAMYWYRQDPGQGLRLIYYSQIVNDFQKGDIAEGYSVSREKKESFPLTVTSAQKNPTAFYLCASSTRQGGTEAFFGQGTRLTVV.

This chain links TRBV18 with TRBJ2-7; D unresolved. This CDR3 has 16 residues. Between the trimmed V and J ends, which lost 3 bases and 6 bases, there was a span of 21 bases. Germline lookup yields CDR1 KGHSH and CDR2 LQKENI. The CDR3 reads CASSPTPERNPSEQYF. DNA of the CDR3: TGTGCCAGCTCACCGACCCCTGAGAGGAACCCTTCCGAGCAGTACTTC.

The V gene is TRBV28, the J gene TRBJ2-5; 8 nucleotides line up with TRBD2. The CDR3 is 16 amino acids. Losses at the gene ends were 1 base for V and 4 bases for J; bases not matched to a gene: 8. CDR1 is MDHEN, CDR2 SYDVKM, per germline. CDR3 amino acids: CASSLYRPGGGETQYF. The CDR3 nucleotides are TGTGCCAGCAGTTTATACCGCCCGGGAGGGGGAGAGACCCAGTACTTC.

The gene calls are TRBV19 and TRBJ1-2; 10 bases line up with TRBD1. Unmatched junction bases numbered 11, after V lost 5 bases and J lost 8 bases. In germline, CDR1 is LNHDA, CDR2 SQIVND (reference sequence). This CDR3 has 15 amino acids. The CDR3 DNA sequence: TGTGCCAGTAGTCAAAGACAGGGGGCGCTTAACGGCTACACCTTC. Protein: CASSQRQGALNGYTF.

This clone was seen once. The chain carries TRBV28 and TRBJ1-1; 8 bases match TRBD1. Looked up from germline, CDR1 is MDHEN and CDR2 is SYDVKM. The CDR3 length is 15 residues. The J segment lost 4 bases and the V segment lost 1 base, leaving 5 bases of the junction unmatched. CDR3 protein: CASSLSGQGVTEAFF. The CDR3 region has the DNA TGTGCCAGCAGTTTATCCGGACAGGGAGTCACTGAAGCTTTCTTT. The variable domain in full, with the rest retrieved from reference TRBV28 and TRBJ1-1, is DVKVTQSSRYLVKRTGEKVFLECVQDMDHENMFWYRQDPGLGLRLIYFSYDVKMKEKGDIPEGYSVSREKKERFSLILESASTNQTSMYLCASSLSGQGVTEAFFGQGTRLTVV.

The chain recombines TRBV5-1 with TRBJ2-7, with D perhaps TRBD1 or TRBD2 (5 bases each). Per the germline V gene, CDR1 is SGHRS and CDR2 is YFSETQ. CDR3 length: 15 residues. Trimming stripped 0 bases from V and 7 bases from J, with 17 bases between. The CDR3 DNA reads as TGCGCCAGCAGCTTGGCAGCGTCCTGGGACCAAGAGCAGTACTTC. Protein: CASSLAASWDQEQYF.

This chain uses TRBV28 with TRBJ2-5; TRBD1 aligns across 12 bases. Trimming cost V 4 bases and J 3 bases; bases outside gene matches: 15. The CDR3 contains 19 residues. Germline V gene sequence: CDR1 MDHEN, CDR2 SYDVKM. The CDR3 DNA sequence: TGTGCCAGCAGTTCGCGTCCCGGGACAGGGGGCGTCGCCAAAGAGACCCAGTACTTC. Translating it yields CASSSRPGTGGVAKETQYF.

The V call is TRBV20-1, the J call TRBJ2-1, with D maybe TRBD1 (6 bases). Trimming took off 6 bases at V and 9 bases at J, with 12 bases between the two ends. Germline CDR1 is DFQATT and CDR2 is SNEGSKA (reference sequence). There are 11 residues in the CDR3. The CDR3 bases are TGCAGTGCGACCCAGGGGAGTGAGCAGTTCTTC. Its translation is CSATQGSEQFF.

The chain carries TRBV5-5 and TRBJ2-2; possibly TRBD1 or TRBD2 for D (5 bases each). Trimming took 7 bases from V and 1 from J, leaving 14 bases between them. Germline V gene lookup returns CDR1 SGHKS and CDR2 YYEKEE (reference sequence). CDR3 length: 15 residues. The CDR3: CASRTGTVNTGELFF. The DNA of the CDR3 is TGTGCCAGCCGGACCGGGACGGTGAACACCGGGGAGCTGTTTTTT. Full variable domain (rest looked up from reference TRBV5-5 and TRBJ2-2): DAGVTQSPTHLIKTRGQQVTLRCSPISGHKSVSWYQQVLGQGPQFIFQYYEKEERGRGNFPDRFSARQFPNYSSELNVNALLLGDSALYLCASRTGTVNTGELFFGEGSRLTVL.

The DNA of the CDR3 is TGTGCCAGCTCACCACCTGCTCCACAGCCCTATGGCTACACCTTC. This gives the protein CASSPPAPQPYGYTF. This chain joins TRBV18 and TRBJ1-2; D unresolved. Per germline, CDR1 KGHSH and CDR2 LQKENI. The CDR3 covers 15 residues. Trimming cost V 0 bases and J 4 bases, with 12 bases left between them.

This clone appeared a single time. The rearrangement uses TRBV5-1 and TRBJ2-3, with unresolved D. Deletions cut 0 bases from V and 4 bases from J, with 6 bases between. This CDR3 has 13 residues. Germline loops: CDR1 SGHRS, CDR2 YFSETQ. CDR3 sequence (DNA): TGCGCCAGCAGCTTGGCTGCGCCAGATACGCAGTATTTT. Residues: CASSLAAPDTQYF.

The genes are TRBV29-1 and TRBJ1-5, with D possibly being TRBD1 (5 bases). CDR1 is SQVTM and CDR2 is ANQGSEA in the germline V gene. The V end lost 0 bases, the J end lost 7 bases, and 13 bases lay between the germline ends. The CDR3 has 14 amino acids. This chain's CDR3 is CSVEDQGAGQPQHF. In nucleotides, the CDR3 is TGCAGCGTTGAAGATCAGGGTGCGGGACAGCCCCAGCATTTT.

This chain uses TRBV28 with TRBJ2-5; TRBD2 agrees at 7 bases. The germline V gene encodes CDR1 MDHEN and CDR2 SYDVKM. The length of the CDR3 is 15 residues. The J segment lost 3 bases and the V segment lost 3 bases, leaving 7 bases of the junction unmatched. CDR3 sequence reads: CASSFRGGREETQYF. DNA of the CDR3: TGTGCCAGCAGTTTTAGGGGCGGGAGAGAAGAGACCCAGTACTTC.

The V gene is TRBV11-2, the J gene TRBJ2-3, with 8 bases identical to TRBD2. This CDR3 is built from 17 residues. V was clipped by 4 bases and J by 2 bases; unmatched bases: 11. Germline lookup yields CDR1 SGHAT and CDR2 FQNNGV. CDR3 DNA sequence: TGTGCCAGCAGCTCCGCCCCAGCGGGAGAATTCACAGATACGCAGTATTTT. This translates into CASSSAPAGEFTDTQYF.

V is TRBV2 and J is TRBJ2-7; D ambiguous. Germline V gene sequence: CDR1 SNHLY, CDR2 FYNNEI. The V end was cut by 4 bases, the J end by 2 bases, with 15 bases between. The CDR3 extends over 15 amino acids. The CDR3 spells CASSGLVRNPYEQYF. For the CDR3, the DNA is TGTGCCAGCAGTGGGTTGGTCAGGAATCCCTACGAGCAGTACTTC.

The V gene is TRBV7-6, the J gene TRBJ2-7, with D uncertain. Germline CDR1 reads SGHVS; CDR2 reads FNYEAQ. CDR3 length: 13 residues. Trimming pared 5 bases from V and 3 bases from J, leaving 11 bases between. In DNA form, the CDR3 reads TGTGCCAGCAGCCCCGAGCTGTTCTACGAGCAGTACTTC. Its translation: CASSPELFYEQYF. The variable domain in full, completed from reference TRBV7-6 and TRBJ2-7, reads GAGVSQSPRYKVTKRGQDVALRCDPISGHVSLYWYRQALGQGPEFLTYFNYEAQQDKSGLPNDRFSAERPEGSISTLTIQRTEQRDSAMYRCASSPELFYEQYFGPGTRLTVT.

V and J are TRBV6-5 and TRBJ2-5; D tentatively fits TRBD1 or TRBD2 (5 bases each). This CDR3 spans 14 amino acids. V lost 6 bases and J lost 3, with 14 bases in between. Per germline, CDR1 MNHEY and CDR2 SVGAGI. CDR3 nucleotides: TGTGCCAGCAGACAAAACCGGGGCAAAGAGACCCAGTACTTC. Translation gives CASRQNRGKETQYF.

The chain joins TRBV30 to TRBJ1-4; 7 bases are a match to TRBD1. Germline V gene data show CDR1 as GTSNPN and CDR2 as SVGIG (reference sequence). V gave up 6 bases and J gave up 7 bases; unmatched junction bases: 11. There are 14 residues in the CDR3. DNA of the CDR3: TGTGCCTGTGGGGTCCAGGGGGTGCGTGAAAAACTGTTTTTT. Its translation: CACGVQGVREKLFF.

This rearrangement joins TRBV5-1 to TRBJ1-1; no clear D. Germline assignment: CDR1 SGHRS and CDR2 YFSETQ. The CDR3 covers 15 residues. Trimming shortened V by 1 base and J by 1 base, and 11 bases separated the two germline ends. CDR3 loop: CASSLSPEANTEAFF. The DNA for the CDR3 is TGCGCCAGCAGCTTGAGTCCGGAAGCGAACACTGAAGCTTTCTTT. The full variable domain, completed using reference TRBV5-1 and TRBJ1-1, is KAGVTQTPRYLIKTRGQQVTLSCSPISGHRSVSWYQQTPGQGLQFLFEYFSETQRNKGNFPGRFSGRQFSNSRSEMNVSTLELGDSALYLCASSLSPEANTEAFFGQGTRLTVV.

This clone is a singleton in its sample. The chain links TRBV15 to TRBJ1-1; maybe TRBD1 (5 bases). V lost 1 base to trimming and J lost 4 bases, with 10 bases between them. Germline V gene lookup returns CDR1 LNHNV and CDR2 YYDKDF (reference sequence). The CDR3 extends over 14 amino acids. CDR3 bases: TGTGCCACCAGCAGAGGGGGGAGTGGCACTGAAGCTTTCTTT. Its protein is CATSRGGSGTEAFF.

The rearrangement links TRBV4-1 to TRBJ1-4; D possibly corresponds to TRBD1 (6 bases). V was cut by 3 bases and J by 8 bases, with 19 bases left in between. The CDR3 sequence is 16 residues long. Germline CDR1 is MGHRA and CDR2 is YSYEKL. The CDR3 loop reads CASSQIGRRGGEKLFF. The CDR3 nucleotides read TGCGCCAGCAGCCAGATTGGGAGACGGGGGGGCGAAAAACTGTTTTTT.

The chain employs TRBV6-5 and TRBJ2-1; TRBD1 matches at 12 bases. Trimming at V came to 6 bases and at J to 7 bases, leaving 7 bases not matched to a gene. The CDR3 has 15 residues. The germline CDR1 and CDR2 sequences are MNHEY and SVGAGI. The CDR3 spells CASRPGTGGRNEQFF. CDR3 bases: TGTGCCAGCAGGCCCGGGACAGGGGGCAGGAATGAGCAGTTCTTC.

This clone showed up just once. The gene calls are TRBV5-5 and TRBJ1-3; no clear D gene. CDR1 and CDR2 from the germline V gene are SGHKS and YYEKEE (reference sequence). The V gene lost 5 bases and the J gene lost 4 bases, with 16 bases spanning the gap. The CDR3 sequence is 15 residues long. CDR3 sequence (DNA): TGTGCCAGCAGGCCAGAAATTGCCCCAGGAAACACCATATATTTT. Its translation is CASRPEIAPGNTIYF.

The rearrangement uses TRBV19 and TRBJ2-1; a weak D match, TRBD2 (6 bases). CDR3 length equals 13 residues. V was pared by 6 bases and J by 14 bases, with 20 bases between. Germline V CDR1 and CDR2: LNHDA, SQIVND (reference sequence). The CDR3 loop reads CASSPGTFGRKFF. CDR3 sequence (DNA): TGTGCCAGTAGCCCAGGGACTTTTGGAAGGAAGTTCTTC.

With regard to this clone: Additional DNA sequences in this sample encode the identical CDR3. This CDR3 reads CASSLDRGGTGELFF. The CDR3 DNA follows: TGCGCCAGCAGCTTGGATAGGGGAGGGACCGGGGAGCTGTTTTTT. The chain couples TRBV5-1 to TRBJ2-2; 7 bases match TRBD2. Germline CDR1 is SGHRS and CDR2 is YFSETQ. CDR3 length: 15 amino acids. V lost 0 bases and J lost 5; bases outside the gene matches: 4.

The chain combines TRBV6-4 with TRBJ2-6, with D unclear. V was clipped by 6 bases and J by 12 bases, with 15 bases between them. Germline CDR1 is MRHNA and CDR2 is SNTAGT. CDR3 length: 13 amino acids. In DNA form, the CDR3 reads TGTGCCAGCAGCTCAGACTCCGCCGGCGTCCTGACTTTC. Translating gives CASSSDSAGVLTF.

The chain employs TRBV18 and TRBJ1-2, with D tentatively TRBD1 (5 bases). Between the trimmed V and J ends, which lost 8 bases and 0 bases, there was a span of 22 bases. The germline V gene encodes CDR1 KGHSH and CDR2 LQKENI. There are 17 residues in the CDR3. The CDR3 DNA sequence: TGTGCCAGCAGCGTTTCATCCGGGACGTCTTCTAACTATGGCTACACCTTC. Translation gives CASSVSSGTSSNYGYTF. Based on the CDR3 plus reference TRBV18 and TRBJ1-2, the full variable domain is NAGVMQNPRHLVRRRGQEARLRCSPMKGHSHVYWYRQLPEEGLKFMVYLQKENIIDESGMPKERFSAEFPKEGPSILRIQQVVRGDSAAYFCASSVSSGTSSNYGYTFGSGTRLTVV.

The CDR3: CASSLGGTGTDTQYF. CDR3 bases: TGTGCCAGCAGCTTGGGGGGGACAGGCACAGATACGCAGTATTTT. This rearrangement joins TRBV5-8 to TRBJ2-3; the match to TRBD1 covers 7 bases. CDR1 is SGHTS and CDR2 is YDEGEE in the germline V gene. This CDR3 has 15 residues. V shed 0 bases, J shed 1 base, and the junction held 2 bases outside the gene matches. Looking up the rest from reference TRBV5-8 and TRBJ2-3 gives the full variable domain: EAGVTQSPTHLIKTRGQQATLRCSPISGHTSVYWYQQALGLGLQFLLWYDEGEERNRGNFPPRFSGRQFPNYSSELNVNALELEDSALYLCASSLGGTGTDTQYFGPGTRLTVL.

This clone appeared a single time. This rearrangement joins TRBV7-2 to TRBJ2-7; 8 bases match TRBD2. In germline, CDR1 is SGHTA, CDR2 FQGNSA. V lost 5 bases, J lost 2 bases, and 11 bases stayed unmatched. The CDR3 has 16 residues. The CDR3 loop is CASSRGVGLGPYEQYF. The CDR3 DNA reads TGTGCCAGCAGCCGCGGGGTGGGACTAGGGCCCTACGAGCAGTACTTC.